This is a list of T cell receptor beta chains from one sample in a study of cytomegalovirus exposure and HLA in healthy donors. TCRdb keeps only in-frame clones here, not all; method: immunoSEQ multiplex PCR. The sample data list roughly 55,000 clones. Source material: PBMCs. The receptor set was obtained from a woman in her 50s in good health and CMV-seropositive. Both conserved end residues are part of each CDR3. Fields, in order: V gene, clone size, D gene, J gene, CDR3 DNA, CDR3 protein. The D gene is left open where the match is weak. The size of a clone is reported for some rows only, either as once, few or many, or as a class for expanded clones.

TRBV7-8	.	TRBD1	TRBJ1-5	TGTGCCAGCAGCTCGGAGACAGGGGACAATCAGCCCCAGCATTTT	CASSSETGDNQPQHF
TRBV25-1	.	TRBD1	TRBJ2-5	TGTGCCAGCAGTGGCGGGACAGGGAGAGTAGAGACCCAGTACTTC	CASSGGTGRVETQYF
TRBV6-5	.	TRBD1	TRBJ1-3	TGTGCCAGCAGACCCACAGGGGTCGGAAACACCATATATTTT	CASRPTGVGNTIYF
TRBV29-1	.	.	TRBJ2-2	TGCAGCGTGGGGGCAGGGAACACCGGGGAGCTGTTTTTT	CSVGAGNTGELFF
TRBV4-1	.	TRBD2	TRBJ2-1	TGCGCCAGCAGCCAAATTAGCGGGACCAATGAGCAGTTCTTC	CASSQISGTNEQFF
TRBV19	.	.	TRBJ1-1	TGTGCCAGTAGTATGGTCCAGGGCTACACTGAAGCTTTCTTT	CASSMVQGYTEAFF
TRBV18	.	TRBD1	TRBJ2-7	TGTGCCAGCTCATCCCTGGAACTGACAGGGGGCGCGAACGAGCAGTACTTC	CASSSLELTGGANEQYF
TRBV4-3	.	.	TRBJ1-3	TGCGCCAGCAGCCAAGATGCAGCGACTCATTCCCGAAACACCATATATTTT	CASSQDAATHSRNTIYF
TRBV5-1	.	.	TRBJ2-2	TGCGCCAGCCTGATGGGAGTGAACACCGGGGAGCTGTTTTTT	CASLMGVNTGELFF
TRBV7-9	.	.	TRBJ1-2	TGTGCCAGCAGCCCCGATACGGGGAACTATGGCTACACCTTC	CASSPDTGNYGYTF
TRBV18	.	TRBD1	TRBJ1-1	TGTGCCAGCTCACCGGGACAGGGGAGGAACACTGAAGCTTTCTTT	CASSPGQGRNTEAFF
TRBV6-1	.	.	TRBJ1-4	TGTGCCAGCAGTGAACACAGGACAACTAATGAAAAACTGTTTTTT	CASSEHRTTNEKLFF
TRBV30	.	.	TRBJ2-1	TGTGCCTGGAGTCTAGGGGGTGGGGAGCAGTTCTTC	CAWSLGGGEQFF
TRBV29-1	.	.	TRBJ2-3	TGCAGCGTCCGACGGCAGGGCTCAGCAGATACGCAGTATTTT	CSVRRQGSADTQYF
TRBV19	.	.	TRBJ1-3	TGTGCCAGTACCTTTGACAGGGGAAACACCATATATTTT	CASTFDRGNTIYF
TRBV7-9	.	TRBD1	TRBJ2-7	TGTGCCAGCAGCGCCGCCGGGACAGGGGATAGCTCCTACGAGCAGTACTTC	CASSAAGTGDSSYEQYF
TRBV18	.	TRBD2	TRBJ2-7	TGTGCCAGCTCACCCCCTAGCGGGGGGTTAAACTCCTACGAGCAGTACTTC	CASSPPSGGLNSYEQYF
TRBV2	.	.	TRBJ2-7	TGTGCCAGCAGTGAATTAGTCTTGAGCTCCTACGAGCAGTACTTC	CASSELVLSSYEQYF
TRBV7-9	.	TRBD2	TRBJ2-7	TGTGCCAGCAGCTTAGGTCCAGCGGGAGGTTCCTACGAGCAGTACTTC	CASSLGPAGGSYEQYF
TRBV7-2	.	.	TRBJ2-7	TGTGCCAGCAGCCCGGCGGGGACTTCGGCCTACGAGCAGTACTTC	CASSPAGTSAYEQYF
TRBV27	.	.	TRBJ1-6	TGTGCCAGCAGAGGGGGTCGTGGGTATAATTCACCCCTCCACTTT	CASRGGRGYNSPLHF
TRBV28	.	TRBD1	TRBJ2-7	TGTGCCAGCAGGCCGACAGGGACCTACGAGCAGTACTTC	CASRPTGTYEQYF
TRBV5-1	.	.	TRBJ2-7	TGCGCCAGCAGCTTGACCGGGTCCCCGAGCTCCTACGAGCAGTACTTC	CASSLTGSPSSYEQYF
TRBV30	.	.	TRBJ2-2	TGTGCCTGGAGTGTGACAGCTACCGGGGAGCTGTTTTTT	CAWSVTATGELFF
TRBV19	.	.	TRBJ2-7	TGTGCCAGTAGTATTCAATCGGACATTGGGGAGCAGTACTTC	CASSIQSDIGEQYF
TRBV4-1	.	TRBD1	TRBJ1-3	TGCGCCAGCAGCCAAACCAGGGGGCCCTCTGGAAACACCATATATTTT	CASSQTRGPSGNTIYF
TRBV6-6	.	.	TRBJ1-2	TGTGCCAGCAGCCGCGTCGGGGGTATCTATGGCTACACCTTC	CASSRVGGIYGYTF
TRBV5-1	.	.	TRBJ1-5	TGCGCCAGCAGCTTAGGGCAGGGTATGGGCAATCAGCCCCAGCATTTT	CASSLGQGMGNQPQHF
TRBV7-9	.	.	TRBJ1-6	TGTGCCAGCAGCTTCGAGGATTCCTATAATTCACCCCTCCACTTT	CASSFEDSYNSPLHF
TRBV30	.	TRBD2	TRBJ2-5	TGTGCCTGGAGTCCTCGGGGGGTCCTAGAGACCCAGTACTTC	CAWSPRGVLETQYF
TRBV11-2	.	.	TRBJ1-3	TGTGCCAGCAGCTCTCAGGGGCCACACTCTGGAAACACCATATATTTT	CASSSQGPHSGNTIYF
TRBV28	.	.	TRBJ2-1	TGTGCCAGCAGTCTCCCGGCGGGGGCGCTAAACGAGCAGTTCTTC	CASSLPAGALNEQFF
TRBV6-9	.	TRBD1	TRBJ2-7	TGTGCCAGCAGTTCCGACAGGGGAGTGAGCGAGCAGTACTTC	CASSSDRGVSEQYF
TRBV6-5	.	TRBD1	TRBJ1-5	TGTGCCAGCAGGGGGGACAGGGCGGGCAATCAGCCCCAGCATTTT	CASRGDRAGNQPQHF
TRBV29-1	.	.	TRBJ1-5	TGCAGCGTTGAATCCCAGCTTGGAGAGCCCCAGCATTTT	CSVESQLGEPQHF
TRBV30	medium-sized	TRBD1	TRBJ1-2	TGTGCCTGGAGTGTAAGCGGACAGGGGGTTGGCTACACCTTC	CAWSVSGQGVGYTF
TRBV9	.	.	TRBJ2-2	TGTGCCAGCAGCGTAGTTGATACCTCCCGGACCGGGGAGCTGTTTTTT	CASSVVDTSRTGELFF
TRBV7-9	.	TRBD1	TRBJ1-1	TGTGCCAGCAGCTTCGAGGACAGGGTCTGGACTGAAGCTTTCTTT	CASSFEDRVWTEAFF
TRBV6-5	.	.	TRBJ2-7	TGTGCCAGCAGTAGCCGAGTGGGAGCCTTGTACTTC	CASSSRVGALYF
TRBV5-6	.	TRBD1	TRBJ2-7	TGTGCCAGCAGCGTGCCGGGACAGACGTACGAGCAGTACTTC	CASSVPGQTYEQYF
TRBV7-2	.	.	TRBJ2-6	TGTGCCAGCAGCTCGGGGGTGGGACCTAGCTCTGGGGCCAACGTCCTGACTTTC	CASSSGVGPSSGANVLTF
TRBV7-9	.	TRBD1	TRBJ2-7	TGTGCCAGCAGTAGGACAGGGAACTCCTACGAGCAGTACTTC	CASSRTGNSYEQYF
TRBV2	.	TRBD1	TRBJ1-2	TGTGCCAGCAGTAACAGGGGGCCTAACTATGGCTACACCTTC	CASSNRGPNYGYTF
TRBV30	.	.	TRBJ1-1	TGTGCTTGGAGGCATCCGGGGAGTCGAACTGAAGCTTTCTTT	CAWRHPGSRTEAFF
TRBV30	.	.	TRBJ1-1	TGTGCCTGGAGTGCGACAGTGAACACTGAAGCTTTCTTT	CAWSATVNTEAFF
TRBV4-1	.	TRBD1	TRBJ1-5	TGCGCCAGCAGCCAAGAAGCGCGACAGGGGGGAATCAAACAGCCCCAGCATTTT	CASSQEARQGGIKQPQHF
TRBV11-2	.	.	TRBJ2-2	TGTGCCAGCAGCTTCACAGGGTCGGGCACCGGGGAGCTGTTTTTT	CASSFTGSGTGELFF
TRBV27	.	.	TRBJ2-3	TGTGCCACCCGGGCGGGGCCCAGCACAGATACGCAGTATTTT	CATRAGPSTDTQYF
TRBV28	.	TRBD1	TRBJ1-5	TGTGCCAGCAGTATGGGACAGGGGGCGCCTAAGAATCAGCCCCAGCATTTT	CASSMGQGAPKNQPQHF